Each of the 27 T cell receptor beta chains below was sequenced from the same sample in a study of CD8+CD57+ T cells in acquired aplastic anemia. Genomic DNA acted as the template from which TCR beta VDJ combination and CDR3 sequence profiling were carried out. TCRdb independently ran MiXCR on the reads; one entry per CDR3 protein. The sample shows roughly 500,000 distinct CDR3 sequences, over 25% of them seen only once. Only patients with CD8+CD57+ cell expansion on flow cytometry were chosen for sequencing. Sequenced: sorted CD4+, CD8+, or CD8+CD57+ T cells (not recorded which) from PBMCs. Every receptor here comes from a human donor with aplastic anemia.

About this clonotype: Compared with germline, one end of the junction differs, possibly owing to a read error. CDR3 amino acids: CACSAETSSREQYF. The CDR3 DNA reads TGTGCCTGCAGTGCTGAGACTAGCTCCCGTGAGCAGTACTTC. This chain connects TRBV25-1 to TRBJ2-7; 7 nucleotides align to TRBD2. This CDR3 comprises 14 residues. Per the germline V gene, CDR1 is MGHDK and CDR2 is SYGVNS.

This clonotype occurred many times. The V call is TRBV2, the J call TRBJ1-1; D might be TRBD1 (6 bases). The germline V gene has CDR1 SNHLY and CDR2 FYNNEI. Trimming pared 6 bases from V and 2 bases from J, leaving 13 bases between. The CDR3 has 14 residues. In DNA form, the CDR3 reads TGTGCCAGCAGCTTCGGACAGATTAACACTGAAGCTTTCTTT. Protein: CASSFGQINTEAFF. Supplemented by reference TRBV2 and TRBJ1-1, the full variable domain reads EPEVTQTPSHQVTQMGQEVILRCVPISNHLYFYWYRQILGQKVEFLVSFYNNEISEKSEIFDDQFSVERPDGSNFTLKIRSTKLEDSAMYFCASSFGQINTEAFFGQGTRLTVV.

Ten or more counts support this clonotype. The gene calls are TRBV19 and TRBJ2-7, with D tentatively TRBD1 (6 bases). Looked up from germline, CDR1 is LNHDA and CDR2 is SQIVND (reference sequence). The CDR3 has 14 amino acids. Trimming shortened V by 5 bases and J by 5 bases, and 16 bases separated the two germline ends. Here the CDR3 reads CASSPRTVAHEQYF. The CDR3 DNA reads TGTGCCAGTAGTCCACGGACAGTTGCCCACGAGCAGTACTTC.

This clonotype was picked up a small number of times. The chain couples TRBV7-4 to TRBJ1-3, with 9 bases fitting TRBD1. The germline V gene has CDR1 SGHVT and CDR2 SQSDAQ. The ends lost 5 bases at V and 4 bases at J; junction bases unmatched: 12. CDR3 length equals 17 residues. The CDR3 spells CASSTLGQGGFGNTIYF. CDR3 sequence (DNA): TGTGCCAGCAGCACCTTGGGACAGGGCGGATTCGGAAACACCATATATTTT. The entire variable domain, with the rest obtained from reference TRBV7-4 and TRBJ1-3, is as follows: GAGVSQSPRYKVAKRGRDVALRCDSISGHVTLYWYRQTLGQGSEVLTYSQSDAQRDKSGRPSGRFSAERPERSVSTLKIQRTEQGDSAVYLCASSTLGQGGFGNTIYFGEGSWLTVV.

The V call is TRBV2, the J call TRBJ2-7, with TRBD2 matching over 12 bases. The CDR3 has 15 amino acids. Germline trimming cut 6 bases from V and 3 bases from J; bases unmatched to any gene: 6. Per the germline V gene, CDR1 is SNHLY and CDR2 is FYNNEI. The CDR3 is CASRVTSGGFYEQYF. CDR3 coding DNA: TGTGCCAGCAGAGTAACTAGCGGGGGGTTCTACGAGCAGTACTTC.

This clonotype was seen ten or more times. The chain joins TRBV5-1 to TRBJ2-7, with TRBD2 matching over 8 bases. V lost 1 base, J lost 3 bases, and 0 bases stayed unmatched. The CDR3 contains 13 residues. Looked up from germline, CDR1 is SGHRS and CDR2 is YFSETQ. The DNA for the CDR3 is TGCGCCAGCAGCTTGCGGGAGGGCTACGAGCAGTACTTC. Translated: CASSLREGYEQYF.

This clonotype has ten or more counts. CDR3 bases: TGTGCCATCAGAAAAGACAGGGAGAATGAAAAACTGTTTTTT. Residues: CAIRKDRENEKLFF. This chain uses TRBV10-3 with TRBJ1-4; 7 bases line up with TRBD1. CDR1 ENHRY and CDR2 SYGVKD come from the germline V gene. The CDR3 has 14 residues. V shed 6 bases and J 5 bases; nucleotides not matched to a gene: 6.

V usage is TRBV12-3 or TRBV12-4 and J usage is TRBJ1-2; D is possibly TRBD1 (6 bases). The CDR3 spans 14 residues. V was pared by 6 bases and J by 4 bases, with 15 bases between. The DNA for the CDR3 is TGTGCCAGCAGCCCCCTACAGGGCCGCTATGGCTACACCTTC. Encoded protein: CASSPLQGRYGYTF.

There are many counts of this clonotype. This rearrangement joins TRBV5-1 to TRBJ1-2; D is perhaps TRBD1 (5 bases). The germline gives CDR1 SGHRS, CDR2 YFSETQ. This CDR3 comprises 15 residues. Trimming took 5 bases from V and 2 from J, leaving 16 bases between them. For the CDR3, the DNA is TGCGCCAGCAGATTTGCGGGGGAGGGGAACTATGGCTACACCTTC. It is translated as CASRFAGEGNYGYTF.

The V gene is TRBV2, the J gene TRBJ2-3, with TRBD1 as a possible D gene (5 bases). Germline V gene sequence: CDR1 SNHLY, CDR2 FYNNEI. The CDR3 contains 14 residues. The V end was cut by 4 bases, the J end by 8 bases, with 16 bases between. The CDR3 protein is CASSVGPGIGTQYF. DNA of the CDR3: TGTGCCAGCAGTGTGGGCCCAGGGATAGGTACGCAGTATTTT.

The rearrangement links TRBV9 to TRBJ1-4; D ambiguous. This CDR3 spans 15 amino acids. Germline CDR1 and CDR2: SGDLS and YYNGEE. V shed 0 bases and J shed 0 bases, with 6 bases lying between them. Here the CDR3 DNA reads TGTGCCAGCAGCGTAGATCAGGCAACTAATGAAAAACTGTTTTTT. Protein: CASSVDQATNEKLFF. Full variable domain (rest looked up from reference TRBV9 and TRBJ1-4): DSGVTQTPKHLITATGQRVTLRCSPRSGDLSVYWYQQSLDQGLQFLIQYYNGEERAKGNILERFSAQQFPDLHSELNLSSLELGDSALYFCASSVDQATNEKLFFGSGTQLSVL.

This CDR3 is CASGLGTSGLNEQFF. Here the CDR3 DNA reads TGTGCTAGTGGTTTGGGGACTAGCGGGTTAAATGAGCAGTTCTTC. The chain combines TRBV12-5 with TRBJ2-1; TRBD2 aligns across 11 bases. In germline, CDR1 is LGHNT, CDR2 FRNRAP. J gave up 7 bases and V 1 base, and 3 bases lay outside the gene matches. The CDR3 has 15 residues.

As to this clonotype: Given the absence of the conserved phenylalanine or tryptophan at the CDR3 end, a read error is likely. The chain recombines TRBV29-1 with TRBJ1-3; D is unresolved. Germline V gene lookup returns CDR1 SQVTM and CDR2 ANQGSEA. The CDR3 contains 11 residues. The CDR3 bases are TGCAGCGTTACCTCTGGAGACACCATATATCTT. Residues: CSVTSGDTIYL.

This clonotype was recorded once. The chain recombines TRBV25-1 with TRBJ2-7; 8 bases line up with TRBD1. V lost 10 bases and J lost 4; bases outside the gene matches: 12. The CDR3 loop spans 14 amino acids. The germline CDR1 and CDR2 sequences are MGHDK and SYGVNS. In nucleotides, the CDR3 is TGTGCCACCCAGGACAGGGCGCACCGATACGAGCAGTACTTC. Protein product: CATQDRAHRYEQYF.

Notes on this clonotype: Possible read error: a much larger clone is one base away. CDR3 region: CATSDPTGGTGAFF. The CDR3 nucleotides read TGTGCCACCAGTGATCCCACAGGAGGCACTGGAGCTTTCTTT. The J gene is TRBJ1-1, the V gene TRBV24-1; tentative D call: TRBD1 (5 bases). Germline V gene data show CDR1 as KGHDR and CDR2 as SFDVKD. The CDR3 is 14 amino acids.

The chain carries TRBV24-1 and TRBJ2-7; TRBD1 is a possible D gene (5 bases). Germline-derived CDR1 and CDR2 are KGHDR and SFDVKD. The CDR3 has 14 residues. V was cut by 8 bases and J by 2 bases, with 15 bases left in between. CDR3 sequence: CATKEQVTAYEQYF. The DNA for the CDR3 is TGTGCCACCAAAGAACAGGTGACCGCCTACGAGCAGTACTTC.

This rearrangement joins TRBV7-3 to TRBJ1-6; D gene ambiguous. Looked up from germline, CDR1 is SGHTA and CDR2 is FQGTGA. The V end lost 1 base, the J end lost 6 bases, and 16 bases lay between the germline ends. CDR3 size: 17 residues. The chain's CDR3 is CASSLSFGRGGNSPLHF. The CDR3 DNA is TGTGCCAGCAGCTTAAGTTTTGGTCGGGGTGGTAATTCACCCCTCCACTTT.

The chain joins TRBV19 to TRBJ2-7; D tentatively reads TRBD1 or TRBD2 (5 bases each). Trimming pared 4 bases from V and 2 bases from J, leaving 15 bases between. The germline V gene has CDR1 LNHDA and CDR2 SQIVND (reference sequence). This CDR3 region has 15 residues. CDR3: CASSTPKGTTYEQYF. In DNA form, the CDR3 reads TGTGCCAGTAGTACACCGAAAGGGACGACCTACGAGCAGTACTTC.

Of note for this clonotype: Since a much larger clone is just one base distant, this may be a read error. The chain carries TRBV29-1 and TRBJ2-7, with TRBD1 identical over 10 bases. Germline loops: CDR1 SQVTM, CDR2 ANQGSEA. The CDR3 is 14 amino acids. CDR3: CSARPRDRGYEQHF. The DNA for the CDR3 is TGCAGCGCCCGACCCCGGGACAGGGGCTACGAGCAGCACTTC.

This clonotype was detected many times. V is TRBV2 and J is TRBJ1-6; D not resolved. Per germline, CDR1 SNHLY and CDR2 FYNNEI. With 7 bases removed from V and 9 bases from J, the gap between germline ends came to 16 bases. This CDR3 comprises 14 residues. The CDR3, as DNA: TGTGCCAGCATAGGGTCGTTAAGTGGTTCACCCCTCCACTTT. It is translated as CASIGSLSGSPLHF.

The chain carries TRBV6-1 and TRBJ2-3, with D perhaps matching TRBD2 (6 bases). This CDR3 is 13 amino acids long. Germline V gene lookup returns CDR1 MNHNS and CDR2 SASEGT. V was pared by 4 bases and J by 10 bases, with 15 bases between. The CDR3 sequence is CASSVGGQTAQYF. In DNA form, the CDR3 reads TGTGCCAGCAGTGTCGGGGGTCAGACGGCGCAGTATTTT.

The J gene is TRBJ1-5, the V gene TRBV2; TRBD1 matches 7 bases. This CDR3 spans 13 amino acids. Trimming removed 6 bases from V and 6 bases from J; junction bases left unmatched: 5. Germline-derived CDR1 and CDR2 are SNHLY and FYNNEI. The CDR3 region has the DNA TGTGCCAGCAGGGGACAGTCCGGTCAGCCCCAGCATTTT. Its translation is CASRGQSGQPQHF.

J is TRBJ2-7 and V is TRBV12-3 or TRBV12-4; 7 nucleotides agree with TRBD2. V lost 6 bases to trimming and J lost 6 bases; unmatched junction nucleotides: 8. The CDR3 totals 13 residues. The CDR3 nucleotides are TGTGCCAGCAGCATAGGCGGGAGTTCCGAGCAGTACTTC. This codes for CASSIGGSSEQYF.

This clonotype has at least ten counts. This sequence joins TRBV9 and TRBJ1-6, with D hard to call. V shed 0 bases and J shed 8 bases, with 6 bases lying between them. CDR1 SGDLS and CDR2 YYNGEE come from the germline V gene. This CDR3 has 13 amino acids. CDR3 sequence (DNA): TGTGCCAGCAGCGTAGACGGCGATTCACCCCTCCACTTT. Encoded protein: CASSVDGDSPLHF.

The chain combines TRBV29-1 with TRBJ2-7; D is perhaps TRBD1 (6 bases). V lost 4 bases and J lost 6, with 16 bases in between. The CDR3 totals 13 residues. Germline V lookup: CDR1 SQVTM, CDR2 ANQGSEA. CDR3 bases: TGCAGCGTTGTTAGGGACACCCGGCTCGAGCAGTACTTC. Amino acid sequence: CSVVRDTRLEQYF.

This clonotype was counted many times. J is TRBJ2-2 and V is TRBV10-2; the match to TRBD2 covers 9 bases. CDR3 length equals 16 residues. V shed 1 base, J shed 1 base, and the junction held 1 base outside the gene matches. The germline CDR1 and CDR2 sequences are WSHSY and SAAADI. CDR3 bases: TGCGCCAGCAGTGAGTGGACTAGCGTGAACACCGGGGAGCTGTTTTTT. It is translated as CASSEWTSVNTGELFF.

Comment on this clonotype: An end of the junction does not agree with germline; a read error may underlie this. The V gene is TRBV2, the J gene TRBJ2-1, with D unclear. This CDR3 has 8 amino acids. The germline gives CDR1 SNHLY, CDR2 FYNNEI. The CDR3 region is CASNSGFF. CDR3 nucleotides: TGCGCCAGCAACTCGGGGTTCTTC.